The entry below gives a single T cell receptor beta chain sequence along with its context. Participants came from fewer than 25 US areas, aged about 18 to 100 years. Recovered status in Cohort 3 required two negative PCRs, clearance, or symptom resolution. This entry belongs to a study of blood T cell repertoires in COVID-19. Across the study: The United States, Italy and Spain were the sources of the acute and convalescent COVID-19 samples. T cells, B-cell-depleted T cells, or PBMCs supplied cDNA or gDNA.

CDR3 length: 16 amino acids. Germline CDR1 is SEHNR and CDR2 is FQNEAQ (reference sequence). V lost 5 bases and J 6 bases, leaving 20 bases between the germline ends. TCRdb's copy holds only in-frame clones and misses some; the assay was immunoSEQ multiplex PCR. Here the sample spans 400,000 to 450,000 clones, 85% to 90% being singletons. Sequenced: PBMCs or T cells enriched from blood (not recorded which). The chain combines TRBV7-9 with TRBJ2-1; the D gene is possibly TRBD1 (6 bases). This TCR derives from a man aged 25-45 years who had recovered from COVID-19. The CDR3 region is CASSVVRQAGGNEQFF. The CDR3, as DNA: TGTGCCAGCAGCGTTGTGCGACAGGCTGGGGGCAATGAGCAGTTCTTC.